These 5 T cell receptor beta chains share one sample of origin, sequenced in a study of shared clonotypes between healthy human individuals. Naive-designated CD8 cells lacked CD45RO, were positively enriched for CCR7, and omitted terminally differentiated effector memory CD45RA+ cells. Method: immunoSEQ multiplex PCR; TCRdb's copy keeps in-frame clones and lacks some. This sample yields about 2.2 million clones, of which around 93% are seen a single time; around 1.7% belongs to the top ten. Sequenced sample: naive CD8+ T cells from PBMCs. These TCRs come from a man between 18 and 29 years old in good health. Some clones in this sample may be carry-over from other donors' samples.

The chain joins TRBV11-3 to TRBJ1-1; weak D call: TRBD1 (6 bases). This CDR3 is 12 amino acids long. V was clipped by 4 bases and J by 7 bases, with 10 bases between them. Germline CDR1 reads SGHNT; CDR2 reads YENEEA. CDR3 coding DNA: TGTGCCAGCAGCTCCCGAGGGGGTGAAGCTTTCTTT. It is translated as CASSSRGGEAFF. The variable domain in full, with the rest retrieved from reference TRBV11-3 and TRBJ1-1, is EAGVVQSPRYKIIEKKQPVAFWCNPISGHNTLYWYLQNLGQGPELLIRYENEEAVDDSQLPKDRFSAERLKGVDSTLKIQPAELGDSAVYLCASSSRGGEAFFGQGTRLTVV.

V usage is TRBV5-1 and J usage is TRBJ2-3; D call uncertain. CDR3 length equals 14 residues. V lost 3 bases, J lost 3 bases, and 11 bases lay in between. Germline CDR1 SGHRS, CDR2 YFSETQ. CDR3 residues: CASSYLLGTDTQYF. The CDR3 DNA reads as TGCGCCAGCAGCTATCTTCTGGGGACAGATACGCAGTATTTT.

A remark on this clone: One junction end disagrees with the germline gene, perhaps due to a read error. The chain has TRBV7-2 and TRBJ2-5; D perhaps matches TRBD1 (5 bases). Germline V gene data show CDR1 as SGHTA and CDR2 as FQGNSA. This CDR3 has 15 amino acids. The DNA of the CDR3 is TGTGCCAGCACCTTAAGACAGAGCTTACAAGAGACCCAGTACTTC. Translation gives CASTLRQSLQETQYF.

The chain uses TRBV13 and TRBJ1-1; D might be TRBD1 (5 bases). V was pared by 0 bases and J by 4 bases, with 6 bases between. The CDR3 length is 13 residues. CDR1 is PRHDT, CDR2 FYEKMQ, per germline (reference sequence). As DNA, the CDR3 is TGTGCCAGCAGCTTAGGAAGGGGCACTGAAGCTTTCTTT. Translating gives CASSLGRGTEAFF.

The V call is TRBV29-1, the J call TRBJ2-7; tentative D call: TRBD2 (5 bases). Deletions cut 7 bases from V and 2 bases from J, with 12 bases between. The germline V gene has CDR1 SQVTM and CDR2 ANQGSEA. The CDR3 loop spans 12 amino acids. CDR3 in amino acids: CSGSEGAYEQYF. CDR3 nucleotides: TGCAGCGGGAGTGAGGGCGCCTACGAGCAGTACTTC.